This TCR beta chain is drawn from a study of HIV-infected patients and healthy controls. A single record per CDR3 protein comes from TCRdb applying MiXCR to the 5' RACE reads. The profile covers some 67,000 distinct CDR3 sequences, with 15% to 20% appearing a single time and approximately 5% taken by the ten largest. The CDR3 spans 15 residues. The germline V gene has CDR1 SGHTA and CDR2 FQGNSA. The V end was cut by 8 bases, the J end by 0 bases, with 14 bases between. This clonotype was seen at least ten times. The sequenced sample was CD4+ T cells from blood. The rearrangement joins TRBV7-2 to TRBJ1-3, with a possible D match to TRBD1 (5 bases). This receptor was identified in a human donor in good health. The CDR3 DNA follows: TGTGCCAGCCGTCAAGGGGCAAGCTCTGGAAACACCATATATTTT. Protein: CASRQGASSGNTIYF.